This entry concerns a single T cell receptor (beta chain). Its antigen remains unidentified. Since a much larger clone is just one base distant, this may be a read error. Time point noted: pre-sensitization, week 0. Treatment given: therapeutic diphenylcyclopropenone sensitization with weekly scalp DPC. Unfractionated whole blood yielded the extracted total RNA. This CDR3 region has 13 residues. TCRdb called the RACE reads again in MiXCR, with one record for every CDR3 protein. The sample lists more than 55,000 distinct CDR3 sequences; 9.5% to 10% were seen once. The source of the sample is a study of human T cells and chemical hapten exposure. Notes on the study in general: The study found that DPC sensitization did not change TCRs above 1 in 1000 frequency.

Sequencing used whole blood, obtained in connection with sensitization to the hapten diphenylcyclopropenone (DPC). V usage is TRBV12-3 or TRBV12-4 and J usage is TRBJ2-7; D is perhaps TRBD2 (6 bases). The receptor was isolated from a man aged 35 to 55 with alopecia areata. Some clones in this sample may be carry-over from other donors' samples. DNA of the CDR3: TGTACCAGCAGCACAGCGGGCCTAGGGGAGCAGTACTTC. Translated: CTSSTAGLGEQYF.